This TCR beta chain was captured by sequencing in a study of shared clonotypes between healthy human individuals. Findings and limits, study-wide: Rarefaction indicated that sorted-subset sequencing remained incomplete although depth was large.

This CDR3 has 13 residues. Per germline, CDR1 SQVTM and CDR2 ANQGSEA. Trimming took 2 bases from V and 4 from J, leaving 10 bases between them. Measured with immunoSEQ multiplex PCR; TCRdb has only the in-frame clones, and not every one. Among over a million clones listed, around 97% were seen once. Note on this clone: Antigen specificity is unknown.

HIV-negative, healthy adults without recent acute infections or vaccinations were the donors. This rearrangement joins TRBV29-1 to TRBJ2-3; D is ambiguous. The sequencing sample was made of naive CD4+ T cells sorted from blood. As for subset: CD45RA+ positively selected. The sequence was collected from a young man in good health. CDR3 sequence: CSVEREVSDTQYF. The CDR3 bases are TGCAGCGTTGAAAGAGAGGTGTCAGATACGCAGTATTTT.